This T cell receptor (beta chain) was sequenced for a study of human T cells and chemical hapten exposure. Under the authors' procedure: A per-sample median of about 96,000 TCRs was observed, with counts ranging from about 20,000 to 750,000. Using its own MiXCR run on the RACE reads, TCRdb lists one record per CDR3 protein. TCRdb assigned the V and J calls; the authors' analysis was not used. Of roughly 190,000 distinct CDR3 sequences listed, 20% to 25% are singletons. Time point meaning: patch test 1, 2 weeks after DPC sensitization. This sample's treatment: therapeutic diphenylcyclopropenone sensitization with weekly scalp DPC. The CDR3 sequence is 14 residues long. From germline, CDR1 is SQVTM and CDR2 ANQGSEA. V lost 6 bases and J 4 bases, leaving 18 bases between the germline ends.

The sample in question was whole blood, obtained in connection with sensitization to the hapten diphenylcyclopropenone (DPC). This chain links TRBV29-1 with TRBJ2-5; tentative D call: TRBD1 (6 bases). The sequence was collected from a woman aged 50 to 60 with alopecia areata. Some clones in this sample may be carry-over from other donors' samples. The CDR3 bases are TGCAGCGTAGCCGTTGGGGTAGGGGGAGAGACCCAGTACTTC. It yields the protein CSVAVGVGGETQYF.